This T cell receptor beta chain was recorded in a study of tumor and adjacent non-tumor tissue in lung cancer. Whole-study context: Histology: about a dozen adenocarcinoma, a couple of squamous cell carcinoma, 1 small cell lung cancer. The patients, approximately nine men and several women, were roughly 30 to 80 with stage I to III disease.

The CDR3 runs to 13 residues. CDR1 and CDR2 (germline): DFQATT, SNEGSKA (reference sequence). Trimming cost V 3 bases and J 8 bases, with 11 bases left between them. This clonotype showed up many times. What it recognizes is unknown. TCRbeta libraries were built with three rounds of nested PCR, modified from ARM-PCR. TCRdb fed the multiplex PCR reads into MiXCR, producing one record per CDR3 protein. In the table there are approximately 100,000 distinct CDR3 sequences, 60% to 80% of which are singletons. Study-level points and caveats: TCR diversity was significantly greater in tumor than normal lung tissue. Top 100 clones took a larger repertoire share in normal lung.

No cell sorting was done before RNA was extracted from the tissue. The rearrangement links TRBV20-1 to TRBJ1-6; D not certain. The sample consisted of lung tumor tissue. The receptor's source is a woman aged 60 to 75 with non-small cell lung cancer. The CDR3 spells CSARRAGDSPLHF. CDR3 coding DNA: TGCAGTGCTAGGCGGGCTGGGGATTCACCCCTCCACTTT.